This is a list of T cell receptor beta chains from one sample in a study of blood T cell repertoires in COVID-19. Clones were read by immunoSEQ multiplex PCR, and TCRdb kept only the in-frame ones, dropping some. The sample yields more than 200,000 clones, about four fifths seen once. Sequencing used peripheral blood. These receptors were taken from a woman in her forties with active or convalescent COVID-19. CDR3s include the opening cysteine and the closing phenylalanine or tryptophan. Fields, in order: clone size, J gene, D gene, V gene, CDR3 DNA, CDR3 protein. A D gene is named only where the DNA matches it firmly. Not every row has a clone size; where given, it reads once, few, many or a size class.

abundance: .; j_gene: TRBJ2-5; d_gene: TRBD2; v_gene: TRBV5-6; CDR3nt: TGTGCCAGCAGCTTTATGGCGGGGGGGCTCGAGACCCAGTACTTC; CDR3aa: CASSFMAGGLETQYF
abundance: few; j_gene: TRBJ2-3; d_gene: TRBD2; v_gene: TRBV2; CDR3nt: TGTGCCAGTTTTAGCGGGAACACAGATACGCAGTATTTT; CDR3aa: CASFSGNTDTQYF
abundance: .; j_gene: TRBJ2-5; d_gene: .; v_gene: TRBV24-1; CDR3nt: TGTGCCACCAGTGATAGCCTGCCGGGGGAGACCCAGTACTTC; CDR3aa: CATSDSLPGETQYF
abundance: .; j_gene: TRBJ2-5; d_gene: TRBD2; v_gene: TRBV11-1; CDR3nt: TGTGCCAGCAGCTACCTAGCGGGGAAAGAGACCCAGTACTTC; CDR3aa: CASSYLAGKETQYF
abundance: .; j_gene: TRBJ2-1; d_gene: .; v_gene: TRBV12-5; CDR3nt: TGTGCTAGTGGTTTGTCTTGGCACTACAATGAGCAGTTCTTC; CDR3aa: CASGLSWHYNEQFF
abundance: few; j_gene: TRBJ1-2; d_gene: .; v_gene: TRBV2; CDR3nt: TGTGCCAGCCTAGACAGGCCGTATGGCTACACCTTC; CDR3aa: CASLDRPYGYTF
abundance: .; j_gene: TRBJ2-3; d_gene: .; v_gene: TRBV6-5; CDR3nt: TGTGCCAGCAGTTACGCCCCACTGGGCGGAGGAGATACGCAGTATTTT; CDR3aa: CASSYAPLGGGDTQYF
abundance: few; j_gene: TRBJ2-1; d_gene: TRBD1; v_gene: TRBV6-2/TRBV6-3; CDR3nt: TGTGCCAGCACCCCTCCCCCGGACTGGGCCAGGGGGCATGAGCAGTTCTTC; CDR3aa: CASTPPPDWARGHEQFF
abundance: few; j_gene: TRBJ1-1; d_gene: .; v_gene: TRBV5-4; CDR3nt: TGTGCCAGCAGCCCCTCGCTAGGGGCCGGACTGAACACTGAAGCTTTCTTT; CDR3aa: CASSPSLGAGLNTEAFF
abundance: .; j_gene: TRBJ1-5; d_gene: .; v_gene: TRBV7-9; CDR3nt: TGTGCCAGCAGCTTAGGGGTCCAGGACAATCAGCCCCAGCATTTT; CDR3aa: CASSLGVQDNQPQHF
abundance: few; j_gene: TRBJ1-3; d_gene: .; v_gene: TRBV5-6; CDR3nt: TGTGCCAGCAGCCTCGCCCTCGCGGGCGGAAACACCATATATTTT; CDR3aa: CASSLALAGGNTIYF
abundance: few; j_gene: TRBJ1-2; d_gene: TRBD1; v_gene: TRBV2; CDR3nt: TGTGCCAGCAGTGAAGTTCGACAGGGGTCGGGCTACACCTTC; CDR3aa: CASSEVRQGSGYTF
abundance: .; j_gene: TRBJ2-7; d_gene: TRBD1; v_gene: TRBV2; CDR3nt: TGTGCCAGCAGTGGACTGACAGGGAAAGACGAGCAGTACTTC; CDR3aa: CASSGLTGKDEQYF
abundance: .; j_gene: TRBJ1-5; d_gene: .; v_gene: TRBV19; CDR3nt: TGTGCCAGTAGTTCGAGAGAGGGGGGGGGCAATCAGCCCCAGCATTTT; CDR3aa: CASSSREGGGNQPQHF
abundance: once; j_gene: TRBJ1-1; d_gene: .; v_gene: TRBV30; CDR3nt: TGTGCCTGGAGTCGAGGAGGGGAGGGCACTGAAGCTTTCTTT; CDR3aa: CAWSRGGEGTEAFF
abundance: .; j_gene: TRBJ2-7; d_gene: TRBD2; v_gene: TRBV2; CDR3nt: TGTGCCAGCAGTGAGGCTAGCGGGCTGTCCTACGAGCAGTACTTC; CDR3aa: CASSEASGLSYEQYF
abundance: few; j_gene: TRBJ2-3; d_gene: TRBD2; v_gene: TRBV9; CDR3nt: TGTGCCAGCAGCGCTGACGGGGGGTCTAGGGCAGATACGCAGTATTTT; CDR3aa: CASSADGGSRADTQYF
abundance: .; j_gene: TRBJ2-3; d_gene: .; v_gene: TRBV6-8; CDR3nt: TGTGCCAGCAGTTACGGGGGCGACCCTACGCAGTATTTT; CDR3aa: CASSYGGDPTQYF
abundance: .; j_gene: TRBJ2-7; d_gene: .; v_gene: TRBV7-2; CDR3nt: TGTGCCAGCAGCTTAGAGGATTGGGCCGAGCCCCCCTACGAGCAGTACTTC; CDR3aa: CASSLEDWAEPPYEQYF
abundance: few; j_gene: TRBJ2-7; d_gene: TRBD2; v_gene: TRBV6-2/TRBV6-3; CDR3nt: TGTGCCAGCAGTCCCCTCTGGCGGGAGGAGGACGAGCAGTACTTC; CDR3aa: CASSPLWREEDEQYF
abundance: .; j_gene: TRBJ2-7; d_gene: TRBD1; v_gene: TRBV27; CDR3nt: TGTGCCAGCATCAAAGGGACAGGGAGGACCTACGAGCAGTACTTC; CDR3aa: CASIKGTGRTYEQYF
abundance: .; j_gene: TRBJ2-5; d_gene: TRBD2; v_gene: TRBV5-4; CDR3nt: TGTGCCAGCAGCTTGGGTGGACTAGCGTTAAGAGAGACCCAGTACTTC; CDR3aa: CASSLGGLALRETQYF
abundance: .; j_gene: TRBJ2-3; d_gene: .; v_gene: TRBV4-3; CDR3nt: TGCGCCAGCAGCCAAGATGGCCCTCGGGGACCAGGGGGCACAGATACGCAGTATTTT; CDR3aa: CASSQDGPRGPGGTDTQYF
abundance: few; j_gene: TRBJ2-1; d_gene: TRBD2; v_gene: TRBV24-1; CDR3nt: TGTGCCACCAGTGCGGGACTAGCGGGGGAGAACTTCTACAATGAGCAGTTCTTC; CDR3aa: CATSAGLAGENFYNEQFF
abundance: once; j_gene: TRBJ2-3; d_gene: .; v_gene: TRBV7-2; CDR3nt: TGTGCCAGCAGCCCAGATCAAGGCGGCACGGTACTCACAGATACGCAGTATTTT; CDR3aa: CASSPDQGGTVLTDTQYF
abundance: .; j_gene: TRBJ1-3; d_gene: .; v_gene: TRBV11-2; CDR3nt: TGTGCCAGCAGCTTAGCGCGATCTGGAAACACCATATATTTT; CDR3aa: CASSLARSGNTIYF
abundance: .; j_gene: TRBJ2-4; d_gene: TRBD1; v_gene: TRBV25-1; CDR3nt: TGTGCCAGCAGTGCTGGGACAGGGGAGAAGATGGCCAAAAACATTCAGTACTTC; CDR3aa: CASSAGTGEKMAKNIQYF
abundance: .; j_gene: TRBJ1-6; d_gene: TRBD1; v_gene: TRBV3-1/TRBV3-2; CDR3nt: TGTGCCAGCAGCCAAGAAGGACAGGCGATCTCCTATAATTCACCCCTCCACTTT; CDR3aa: CASSQEGQAISYNSPLHF
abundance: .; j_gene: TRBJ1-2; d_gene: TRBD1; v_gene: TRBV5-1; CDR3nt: TGCGCCAGCAGCTTAGACAGGGGGATTAGCTATGGCTACACCTTC; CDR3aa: CASSLDRGISYGYTF
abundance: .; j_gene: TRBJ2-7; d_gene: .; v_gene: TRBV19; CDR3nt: TGTGCCAGTAGTATAGGGCAGGCACGCTACGAGCAGTACTTC; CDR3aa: CASSIGQARYEQYF
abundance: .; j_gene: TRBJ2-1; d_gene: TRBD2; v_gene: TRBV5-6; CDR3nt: TGTGCCAGCAGCTTGGCCAGCGGGGGATTGAATGAGCAGTTCTTC; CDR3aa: CASSLASGGLNEQFF
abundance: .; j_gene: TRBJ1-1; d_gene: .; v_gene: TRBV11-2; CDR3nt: TGTGCCAGCAGCTTGACAGACTACACTGAAGCTTTCTTT; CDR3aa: CASSLTDYTEAFF
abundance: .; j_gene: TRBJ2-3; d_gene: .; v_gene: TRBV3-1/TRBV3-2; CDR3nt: TGTGCCAGCAGCCAGCCTAAACTTGATACGCAGTATTTT; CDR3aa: CASSQPKLDTQYF
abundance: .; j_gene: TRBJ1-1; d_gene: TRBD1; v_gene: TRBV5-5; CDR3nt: TGTGCCAGCAGCTTTGACACAGGGGGCTGGGACACTGAAGCTTTCTTT; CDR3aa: CASSFDTGGWDTEAFF
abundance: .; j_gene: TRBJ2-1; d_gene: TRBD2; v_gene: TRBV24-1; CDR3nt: TGTGCCACCAGTGAAACGACTAGCGGGAGGGCCAATGAGCAGTTCTTC; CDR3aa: CATSETTSGRANEQFF
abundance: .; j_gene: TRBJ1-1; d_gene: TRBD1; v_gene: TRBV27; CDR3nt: TGTGCCAGCAGTTTAATAGGCCAGGGGGTACACACTGAAGCTTTCTTT; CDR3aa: CASSLIGQGVHTEAFF
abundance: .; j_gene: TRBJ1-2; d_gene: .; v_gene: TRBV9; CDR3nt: TGTGCCAGCAGCGTAGCCAGGGCAGGTGGCTATGGCTACACCTTC; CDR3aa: CASSVARAGGYGYTF
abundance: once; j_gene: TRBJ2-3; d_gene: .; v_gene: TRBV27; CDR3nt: TGTGCCAGCAACGACAGACTCTCAGATACGCAGTATTTT; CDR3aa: CASNDRLSDTQYF
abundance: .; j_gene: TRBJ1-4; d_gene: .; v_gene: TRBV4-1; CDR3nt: TGCGCCAGCAGTCTCGCCGCGGGAGGGTTTAATGAAAAACTGTTTTTT; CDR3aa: CASSLAAGGFNEKLFF
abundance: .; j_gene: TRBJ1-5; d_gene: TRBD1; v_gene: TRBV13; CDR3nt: TGTGCCAGCAGCCGTCGGGACAGGGGGCCCCGTAAAAGCAATCAGCCCCAGCATTTT; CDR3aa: CASSRRDRGPRKSNQPQHF
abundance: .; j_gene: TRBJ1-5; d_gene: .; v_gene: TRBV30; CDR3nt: TGTGCCTGGAGTCCAGGGATAAGCAATCAGCCCCAGCATTTT; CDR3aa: CAWSPGISNQPQHF